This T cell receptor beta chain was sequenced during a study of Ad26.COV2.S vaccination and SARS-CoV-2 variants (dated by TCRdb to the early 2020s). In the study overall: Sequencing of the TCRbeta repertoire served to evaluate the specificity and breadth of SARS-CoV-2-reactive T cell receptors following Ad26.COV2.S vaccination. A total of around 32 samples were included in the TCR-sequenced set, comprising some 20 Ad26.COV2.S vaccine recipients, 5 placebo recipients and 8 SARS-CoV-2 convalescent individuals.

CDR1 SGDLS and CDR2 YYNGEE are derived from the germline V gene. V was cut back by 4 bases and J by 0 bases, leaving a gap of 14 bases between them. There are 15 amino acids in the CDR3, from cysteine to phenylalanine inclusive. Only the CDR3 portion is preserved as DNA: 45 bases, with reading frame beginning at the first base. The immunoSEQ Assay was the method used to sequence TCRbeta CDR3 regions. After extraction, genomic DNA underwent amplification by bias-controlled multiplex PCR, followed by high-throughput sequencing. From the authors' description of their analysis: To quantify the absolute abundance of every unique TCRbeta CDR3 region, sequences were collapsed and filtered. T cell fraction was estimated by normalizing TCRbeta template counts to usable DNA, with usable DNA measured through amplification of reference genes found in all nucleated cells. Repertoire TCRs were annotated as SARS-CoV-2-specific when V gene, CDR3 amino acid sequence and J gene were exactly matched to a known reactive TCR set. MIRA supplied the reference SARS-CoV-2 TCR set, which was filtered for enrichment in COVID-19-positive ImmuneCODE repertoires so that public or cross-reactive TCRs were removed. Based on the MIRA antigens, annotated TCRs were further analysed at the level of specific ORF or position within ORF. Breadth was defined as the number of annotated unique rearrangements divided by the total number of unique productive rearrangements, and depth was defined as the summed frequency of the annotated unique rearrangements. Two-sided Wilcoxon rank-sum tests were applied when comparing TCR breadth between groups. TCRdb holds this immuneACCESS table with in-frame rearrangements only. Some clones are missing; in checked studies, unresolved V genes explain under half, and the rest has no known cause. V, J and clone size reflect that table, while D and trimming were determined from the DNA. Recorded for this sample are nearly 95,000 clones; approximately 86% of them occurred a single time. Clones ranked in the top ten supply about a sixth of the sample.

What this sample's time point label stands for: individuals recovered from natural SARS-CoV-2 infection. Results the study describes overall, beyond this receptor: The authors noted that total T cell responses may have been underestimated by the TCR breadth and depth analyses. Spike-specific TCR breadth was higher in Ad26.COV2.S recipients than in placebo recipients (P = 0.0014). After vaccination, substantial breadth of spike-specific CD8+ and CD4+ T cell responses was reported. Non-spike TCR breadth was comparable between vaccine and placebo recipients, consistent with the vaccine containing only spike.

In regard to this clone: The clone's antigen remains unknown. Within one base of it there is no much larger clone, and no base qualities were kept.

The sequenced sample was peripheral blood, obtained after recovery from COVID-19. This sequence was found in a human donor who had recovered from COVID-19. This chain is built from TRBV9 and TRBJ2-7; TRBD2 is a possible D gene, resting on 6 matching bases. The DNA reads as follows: TGTGCCAGCAGCCTCGGGAGTCAAAGCTCCTACGAGCAGTACTTC. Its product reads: CASSLGSQSSYEQYF. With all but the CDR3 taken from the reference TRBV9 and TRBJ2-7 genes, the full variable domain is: DSGVTQTPKHLITATGQRVTLRCSPRSGDLSVYWYQQSLDQGLQFLIQYYNGEERAKGNILERFSAQQFPDLHSELNLSSLELGDSALYFCASSLGSQSSYEQYFGPGTRLTVT.